What follows describes a single TCR beta chain. What it binds is not known. The data originate from a study of post-analysis software for immune sequencing data. The TCR beta cDNA libraries contained unique molecular identifiers. TCRdb used MiXCR to reprocess the PCR reads, holding one entry per CDR3 protein. The sample holds a few hundred thousand distinct CDR3 sequences; roughly 35% are singletons and the top ten take 10% to 15%. Whole-study results and caveats: In patients, TRBV5-6, TRBV5-1 and TRBV20-1 belonged to five TRBV segments found more frequently than in controls.

The V and J ends lost 4 bases and 2 bases, in that order; junction bases with no gene match: 13. Per the germline V gene, CDR1 is LGHDT and CDR2 is YNNKEL (reference sequence). The CDR3 has 18 residues. Sequencing used blood. This receptor was obtained from a girl aged 5-17 years with multiple sclerosis. This chain joins TRBV3-1 and TRBJ2-7; 11 nucleotides agree with TRBD2. Here the CDR3 reads CASSPRQTSGDHTYEQYF. The CDR3 DNA reads TGTGCCAGCAGCCCCCGTCAGACTAGCGGGGACCATACCTACGAGCAGTACTTC.